Listed below are T cell receptor beta chains from one sample, sequenced in a study of shared clonotypes between healthy human individuals. The repertoire was sequenced with immunoSEQ multiplex PCR; TCRdb's copy has only in-frame clones and lacks some. This table has 1.5 million to 2.5 million clones, approximately 95% appearing once. The specimen was naive CD8+ T cells sorted from blood. These receptors were taken from a man between 18 and 35 years old in good health. Both conserved end residues are part of each CDR3. A D gene is named only where the DNA matches it firmly. Size is stated for part of the rows, as once, few or many counts, or as a class when the clone is expanded.

d_gene,j_gene,abundance,v_gene,CDR3nt,CDR3aa
NA,TRBJ2-7,NA,TRBV11-2,TGTGCCAGCGAGGGGGAGGGCTCCTACGAGCAGTACTTC,CASEGEGSYEQYF
NA,TRBJ1-5,NA,TRBV6-6,TGTGCCAGCAAACTAGACAGTAGCAATCAGCCCCAGCATTTT,CASKLDSSNQPQHF
NA,TRBJ2-7,once,TRBV27,TGTGCCAGCAGTTCTTATAGGGGGTACGAGCAGTACTTC,CASSSYRGYEQYF
NA,TRBJ2-5,once,TRBV15,TGTGCCACCAGCAACCCCCCAACGGGAGACTTGGGAGAGACCCAGTACTTC,CATSNPPTGDLGETQYF
TRBD2,TRBJ2-7,NA,TRBV4-1,TGCGCCAGCAGCCAAGTCTTGGGACTAGAGTACGAGCAGTACTTC,CASSQVLGLEYEQYF
NA,TRBJ1-2,NA,TRBV7-8,TGTGCCAGCAGCTTATGGACAGAAGGTGTTGGCTATGGCTACACCTTC,CASSLWTEGVGYGYTF
NA,TRBJ2-7,NA,TRBV6-1,TGTGCCAGCAGTGAAGCCCCAGGGACGTCCTACGAGCAGTACTTC,CASSEAPGTSYEQYF
NA,TRBJ2-7,NA,TRBV9,TGTGCCAGCAGCCTAAGGCCGGGGAACGACGAGCAGTACTTC,CASSLRPGNDEQYF
NA,TRBJ1-1,NA,TRBV7-3,TGTGCCAGCAGCTTACTCGGGGGTAACACTGAAGCTTTCTTT,CASSLLGGNTEAFF
NA,TRBJ1-1,NA,TRBV19,TGTGCCAGTAGTATCTCCAGGGGTCTGAACACTGAAGCTTTCTTT,CASSISRGLNTEAFF
NA,TRBJ1-5,NA,TRBV5-1,TGCGCCAGCAGCCCTACCCCAGGGGTTAGTCAGCCCCAGCATTTT,CASSPTPGVSQPQHF
TRBD2,TRBJ2-7,NA,TRBV27,TGTGCCAGCAGTTTGGGTGGGCGGATAGCGGGAACCTACGAGCAGTACTTC,CASSLGGRIAGTYEQYF
TRBD1,TRBJ1-4,NA,TRBV27,TGTGCCAGCAGTTTACTAGGGGGCCATGAAAAACTGTTTTTT,CASSLLGGHEKLFF
NA,TRBJ1-1,NA,TRBV30,TGTGCCTGGAGTTGGGAGGGAAGAGTAGCTTTCTTT,CAWSWEGRVAFF
NA,TRBJ2-1,NA,TRBV9,TGTGCCAGCAGCGTAGATTGGCAGATCATTTACAATGAGCAGTTCTTC,CASSVDWQIIYNEQFF
NA,TRBJ2-5,NA,TRBV14,TGTGCCAGCAGCCGCGGACTGGAAGAGACCCAGTACTTC,CASSRGLEETQYF
NA,TRBJ1-4,NA,TRBV4-1,TGCGCCAGCAGCCAAGTTGGTCTGGAAGAAAAACTGTTTTTT,CASSQVGLEEKLFF
TRBD2,TRBJ2-1,once,TRBV5-4,TGTGCCAGCAGCCCAAGACTAGCGGCGTCGGCCTACAATGAGCAGTTCTTC,CASSPRLAASAYNEQFF
NA,TRBJ1-1,NA,TRBV30,TGTGCCTGGAGTCCCCAGCCGAGCACTGAAGCTTTCTTT,CAWSPQPSTEAFF
NA,TRBJ2-5,NA,TRBV9,TGTGCCAGCAGCGCATTGGGGGGAGAGGGAGAGACCCAGTACTTC,CASSALGGEGETQYF
NA,TRBJ1-1,NA,TRBV28,TGTGCCAGCAGTTTTGGGGAAGTCACTGAAGCTTTCTTT,CASSFGEVTEAFF
TRBD1,TRBJ1-2,NA,TRBV27,TGTGCCAGCAGTTGGGACAGAAACTATGGCTACACCTTC,CASSWDRNYGYTF
NA,TRBJ1-1,few,TRBV5-6,TGTGCCAGCAGCCAATCAGGGGACGTTAGATCTTTCTTT,CASSQSGDVRSFF
TRBD2,TRBJ2-7,NA,TRBV5-4,TGTGCCAGCAGCTCCCCGGGGCGGGGGGCGGCCTACGAGCAGTACTTC,CASSSPGRGAAYEQYF
NA,TRBJ2-3,NA,TRBV6-6,TGTGCCAGCAGTTACCCACCCGGGCAGGGAGATACGCAGTATTTT,CASSYPPGQGDTQYF
NA,TRBJ1-1,NA,TRBV10-3,TGTGCCATCAGTCCCGGGGGGGTCGAAGCTTTCTTT,CAISPGGVEAFF
NA,TRBJ1-5,few,TRBV4-1,TGCGCCAGCAGCCAAATCGGAATCAATCAGCCCCAGCATTTT,CASSQIGINQPQHF
TRBD2,TRBJ2-1,NA,TRBV5-1,TGCGCCAGCAGCTTGTTGCTAGCGGGAGGGATAAACAATGAGCAGTTCTTC,CASSLLLAGGINNEQFF
NA,TRBJ2-4,NA,TRBV25-1,TGTGCCAGCAGTGACATGCTCGGATACATTCAGTACTTC,CASSDMLGYIQYF
TRBD1,TRBJ2-3,NA,TRBV18,TGTGCCAGCCAAAACGAAAACAGGGGTGGGACAGATACGCAGTATTTT,CASQNENRGGTDTQYF
TRBD2,TRBJ2-3,NA,TRBV9,TGTGCCAGCAGCGTAGCGGGAGGGCCAGCAGATACGCAGTATTTT,CASSVAGGPADTQYF
TRBD1,TRBJ2-7,NA,TRBV7-9,TGTGCCAGCAGCTTGGACAGGAGCTCCTACGAGCAGTACTTC,CASSLDRSSYEQYF
NA,TRBJ2-7,NA,TRBV9,TGTGCCAGCAGCGTAGAAGCCGACTTCGGCTACGAGCAGTACTTC,CASSVEADFGYEQYF
TRBD2,TRBJ2-3,NA,TRBV5-6,TGTGCCAGCAGCGAAGGACTAGCGGGAGTTGCAGATACGCAGTATTTT,CASSEGLAGVADTQYF
TRBD2,TRBJ2-1,NA,TRBV4-3,TGCGCCAGCAGCCAAGAGGATAGCGGGACGGCCTACAATGAGCAGTTCTTC,CASSQEDSGTAYNEQFF
NA,TRBJ2-1,NA,TRBV7-9,TGTGCCAGCAGTTTAAAGAGCGGTGAGCAGTTCTTC,CASSLKSGEQFF
NA,TRBJ2-7,once,TRBV16,TGTGCCAGCAGCCCTAGACAGGCGGATAATGACGAGCAGTACTTC,CASSPRQADNDEQYF
NA,TRBJ2-5,NA,TRBV15,TGTGCCACCAGCAGAGCGGAAAGGGAGACCCAGTACTTC,CATSRAERETQYF
TRBD1,TRBJ2-2,once,TRBV5-5,TGTGCCAGCAGCTTATGGGACAGGGACACCGGGGAGCTGTTTTTT,CASSLWDRDTGELFF
TRBD2,TRBJ2-3,NA,TRBV28,TGTGCCAGCAGTTTAACGGGGGGGAGCACAGATACGCAGTATTTT,CASSLTGGSTDTQYF
TRBD2,TRBJ2-7,NA,TRBV30,TGTGCCTGGGGGTCTTTAGGACTAGCTGGCTACGAGCAGTACTTC,CAWGSLGLAGYEQYF
NA,TRBJ1-2,NA,TRBV6-5,TGTGCCAGCAGTTACTCGAGCACGGGATTCGGCTACACCTTC,CASSYSSTGFGYTF
NA,TRBJ2-1,NA,TRBV25-1,TGTGCCACCAGCCGCGCCTACAATGAGCAGTTCTTC,CATSRAYNEQFF
NA,TRBJ2-5,NA,TRBV27,TGTGCCAGCAGTTTATCGGGACGGTATCAAGAGACCCAGTACTTC,CASSLSGRYQETQYF
TRBD1,TRBJ2-2,NA,TRBV5-1,TGCGCCAGCAGCTTCCCCGGGACAGAAATATATGACACCGGGGAGCTGTTTTTT,CASSFPGTEIYDTGELFF
NA,TRBJ2-1,NA,TRBV27,TGTGCCAGCAGTTTACCCGACAATGAGCAGTTCTTC,CASSLPDNEQFF
TRBD1,TRBJ2-5,NA,TRBV7-8,TGTGCCAGCACCGAAACAGGGGGCAAGAAGACCCAGTACTTC,CASTETGGKKTQYF
TRBD2,TRBJ2-1,NA,TRBV27,TGTGCCAGCACCCTTTTACTAGCGGGAGCAGGAAATGAGCAGTTCTTC,CASTLLLAGAGNEQFF
NA,TRBJ2-1,NA,TRBV6-4,TGTGCCAGCAGTGTGGGCATCCCTAACCCGGATGAGCAGTTCTTC,CASSVGIPNPDEQFF
TRBD1,TRBJ2-7,NA,TRBV6-1,TGTGCCAGCAGTGAAGCGCTTGCAGGGGGCTACGAGCAGTACTTC,CASSEALAGGYEQYF
NA,TRBJ1-1,few,TRBV11-2,TGTGCCAGCAGCTTAGGTATGAACACTGAAGCTTTCTTT,CASSLGMNTEAFF
TRBD2,TRBJ2-3,NA,TRBV13,TGTGCCAGCAGCTCCCTAGCGGGGGGGACCACAGATACGCAGTATTTT,CASSSLAGGTTDTQYF
TRBD1,TRBJ2-3,NA,TRBV13,TGTGCCAGCAGCCCAGGGGGTGTGGATACGCAGTATTTT,CASSPGGVDTQYF